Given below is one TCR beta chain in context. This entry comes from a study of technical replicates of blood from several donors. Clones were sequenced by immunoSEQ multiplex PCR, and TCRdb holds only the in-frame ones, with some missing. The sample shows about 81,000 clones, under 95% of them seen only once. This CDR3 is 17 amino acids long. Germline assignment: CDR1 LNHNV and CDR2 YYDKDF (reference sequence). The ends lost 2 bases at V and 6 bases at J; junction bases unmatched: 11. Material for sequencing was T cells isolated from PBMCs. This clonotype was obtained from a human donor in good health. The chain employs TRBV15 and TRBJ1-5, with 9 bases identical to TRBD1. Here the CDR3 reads CATSRPAWGQGFQPQHF. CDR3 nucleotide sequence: TGTGCCACCAGCAGACCCGCTTGGGGACAGGGTTTTCAGCCCCAGCATTTT.